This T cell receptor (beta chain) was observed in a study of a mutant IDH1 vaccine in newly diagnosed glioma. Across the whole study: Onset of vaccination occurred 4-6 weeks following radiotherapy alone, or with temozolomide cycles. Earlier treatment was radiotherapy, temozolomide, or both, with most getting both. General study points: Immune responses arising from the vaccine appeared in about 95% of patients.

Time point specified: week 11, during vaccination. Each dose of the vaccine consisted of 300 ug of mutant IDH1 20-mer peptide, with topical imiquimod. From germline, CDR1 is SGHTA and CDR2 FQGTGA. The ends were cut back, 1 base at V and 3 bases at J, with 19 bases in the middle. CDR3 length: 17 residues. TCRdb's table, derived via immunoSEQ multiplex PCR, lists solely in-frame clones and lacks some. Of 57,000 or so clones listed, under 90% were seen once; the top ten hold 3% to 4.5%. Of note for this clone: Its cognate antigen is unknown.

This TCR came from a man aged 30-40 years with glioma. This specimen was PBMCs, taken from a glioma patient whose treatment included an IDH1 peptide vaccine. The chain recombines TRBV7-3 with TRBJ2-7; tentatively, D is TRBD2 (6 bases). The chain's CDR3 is CASSLMEGLSTLYEQYF. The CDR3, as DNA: TGTGCCAGCAGCTTAATGGAGGGACTCTCCACCCTCTACGAGCAGTACTTC.